This TCR beta chain was identified in a study of regulatory T cells in long-lasting Graves disease. Study summary: Persistent cases were those of Graves' disease that involved over 5 years of antithyroid drugs with positive TSH receptor antibodies.

The sample's time point: persistent/refractory GD, antithyroid drugs over 5 years with positive TRAb. From PBMCs, RNA was extracted and then used to make the TCR library. HTBI primers from iRepertoire and Arm-PCR of CDR3 regions yielded the TCR beta libraries. In the study's own analysis: Identified segments across samples numbered approximately 62 TRBV and more than 12 TRBJ. One entry per CDR3 protein results from TCRdb running MiXCR on the multiplex PCR reads. TCRdb's processing, not the authors' own work, is the source of the V and J calls. Of 400,000 to 500,000 distinct CDR3 sequences in the sample, about 22% were seen once. At least ten counts were recorded for this clonotype. The V end lost 6 bases, the J end lost 0 bases, and 6 bases lay between the germline ends. There are 13 residues in the CDR3.

The V and J genes are TRBV12-3 or TRBV12-4 and TRBJ1-5; D gene unclear. This TCR derives from a female donor with Graves disease. This specimen was peripheral blood mononuclear cells (PBMCs), taken when the disease was refractory, from a patient treated with antithyroid drugs. The DNA of the CDR3 is TGTGCCAGCAGCTGGGATAGCAATCAGCCCCAGCATTTT. It codes for CASSWDSNQPQHF.